This T cell receptor beta chain originates from a study of blood T cell repertoires in COVID-19. About the study: Sites in the United States, Italy and Spain provided acute and convalescent COVID-19 samples.

Here immunoSEQ multiplex PCR was the method, and the copy in TCRdb shows in-frame clones only, minus some. Of approximately 40,000 clones detected, 75% to 95% appear once; the ten largest clones hold 5.5% to 7%. The germline V gene has CDR1 SGHRS and CDR2 YFSETQ. V dropped 4 bases and J dropped 2; count of bases not matched to a gene: 6. The CDR3 spans 15 residues. The specimen was peripheral blood. The rearrangement uses TRBV5-1 and TRBJ2-3; 8 nucleotides match TRBD2. The source of this sequence is a woman older than 75 with acute or convalescent COVID-19. The CDR3 loop is CASSGGLVSTDTQYF. The CDR3 nucleotides are TGCGCCAGCAGCGGGGGACTAGTGTCCACAGATACGCAGTATTTT.